One sample yielded the 14 T cell receptor beta chains listed below, sequenced in a study of blood T cell repertoires in COVID-19. Generated by immunoSEQ multiplex PCR, the TCRdb table keeps only in-frame clones and is missing some. The sample carries about 380,000 clones, roughly 91% recorded once. The sequencing input was PBMCs or T cells enriched from blood (not recorded which). The receptors were sampled from a woman aged 18-29 years who had recovered from COVID-19.

The chain combines TRBV2 with TRBJ2-5, with TRBD2 matching 7 bases. This CDR3 spans 17 amino acids. Germline assignment: CDR1 SNHLY and CDR2 FYNNEI. V lost 0 bases, J lost 0 bases, and 7 bases stayed unmatched. CDR3 protein: CASSEARGAGYQETQYF. For the CDR3, the DNA is TGTGCCAGCAGTGAAGCGCGGGGAGCGGGGTACCAAGAGACCCAGTACTTC.

The chain employs TRBV9 and TRBJ1-2; weak D call: TRBD1 (6 bases). Trimming removed 0 bases from V and 3 bases from J, with 15 bases in between. Germline values: CDR1 SGDLS, CDR2 YYNGEE. This CDR3 spans 16 amino acids. CDR3 sequence (DNA): TGTGCCAGCAGCGTAGCCCCACAGGGCAAGCACTATGGCTACACCTTC. It yields the protein CASSVAPQGKHYGYTF.

This sequence joins TRBV19 and TRBJ2-5, with D perhaps matching TRBD1 (5 bases). The germline gives CDR1 LNHDA, CDR2 SQIVND (reference sequence). V lost 3 bases to trimming and J lost 5 bases, with 13 bases between them. This CDR3 has 14 amino acids. The CDR3 DNA reads TGTGCCAGTAGTATGAGTCAGGGCCAGGAGACCCAGTACTTC. Protein product: CASSMSQGQETQYF.

The rearrangement links TRBV3-1 (or the pseudogene TRBV3-2) to TRBJ1-1, with D perhaps matching TRBD1 (6 bases). The CDR3 spans 17 residues. Germline lookup yields CDR1 LGHDT and CDR2 YNNKEL (reference sequence). V was cut by 1 base and J by 0 bases, with 15 bases left in between. The CDR3 protein is CASSQAQGRGLNTEAFF. In DNA, the CDR3 is TGTGCCAGCAGCCAAGCCCAGGGCAGGGGTCTGAACACTGAAGCTTTCTTT.

J is TRBJ1-2 and V is TRBV29-1, with D tentatively TRBD1 (6 bases). The CDR3 runs to 12 residues. In germline, CDR1 is SQVTM, CDR2 ANQGSEA. V was shortened by 7 bases and J by 5 bases, with 14 bases between the two germline ends. CDR3 in amino acids: CSATGIRYGYTF. As DNA, the CDR3 is TGCAGCGCCACAGGGATCCGATATGGCTACACCTTC.

This clone was counted between two and nine times. V usage is TRBV12-3 or TRBV12-4 and J usage is TRBJ1-2; D is unresolved. V lost 3 bases and J 6 bases, leaving 2 bases between the germline ends. The CDR3 has 10 residues. CDR3: CASSFNGYTF. The CDR3 region has the DNA TGTGCCAGCAGTTTTAATGGCTACACCTTC.

The rearrangement joins TRBV18 to TRBJ1-4; D is ambiguous. This CDR3 is built from 17 residues. The ends were cut back, 1 base at V and 0 bases at J, with 12 bases in the middle. Germline CDR1 is KGHSH and CDR2 is LQKENI. CDR3 nucleotides: TGTGCCAGCTCACCACGGGCCAGCCGTTCAACTAATGAAAAACTGTTTTTT. Amino acid sequence: CASSPRASRSTNEKLFF.

This sequence joins TRBV7-8 and TRBJ1-5, with 8 bases matching TRBD1. J was trimmed by 1 base and V by 5 bases; bases with no gene match: 22. CDR3 length: 21 amino acids. Germline loops: CDR1 SGHVS, CDR2 FQNEAQ. CDR3: CASSLTGGSSRLGGSNQPQHF. CDR3 DNA: TGTGCCAGCAGCCTCACAGGGGGTTCTAGCCGCTTAGGAGGGAGCAATCAGCCCCAGCATTTT. The entire variable domain, with the rest obtained from reference TRBV7-8 and TRBJ1-5, is as follows: GAGVSQSPRYKVAKRGQDVALRCDPISGHVSLFWYQQALGQGPEFLTYFQNEAQLDKSGLPSDRFFAERPEGSVSTLKIQRTQQEDSAVYLCASSLTGGSSRLGGSNQPQHFGDGTRLSIL.

The J gene is TRBJ2-1, the V gene TRBV11-1, with 12 bases identical to TRBD2. Germline V gives CDR1 SGHAT, CDR2 FQDESV (reference sequence). CDR3 length equals 16 residues. Losses at the gene ends were 6 bases for V and 9 bases for J; bases not matched to a gene: 12. CDR3 DNA sequence: TGTGCCAGCAGAGATCAGACTAGCGGGGGTGATAGTGAGCAGTTCTTC. As protein: CASRDQTSGGDSEQFF.

The chain uses TRBV5-4 and TRBJ2-7; 11 nucleotides align to TRBD1. Germline trimming cut 2 bases from V and 4 bases from J; bases unmatched to any gene: 2. Looked up from germline, CDR1 is SGHNT and CDR2 is YYREEE (reference sequence). The CDR3 spans 14 residues. The CDR3 region is CASSFGTGGYEQYF. The CDR3 DNA follows: TGTGCCAGCAGCTTTGGGACAGGGGGTTACGAGCAGTACTTC.

The rearrangement links TRBV5-1 to TRBJ1-4; 9 nucleotides align to TRBD1. Unmatched junction bases numbered 3, after V lost 3 bases and J lost 0 bases. The CDR3 spans 16 residues. Germline CDR1 SGHRS, CDR2 YFSETQ. The CDR3 DNA sequence: TGCGCCAGCAGCTGGGACAGGGACCCAACTAATGAAAAACTGTTTTTT. It specifies CASSWDRDPTNEKLFF.

The J gene is TRBJ1-6, the V gene TRBV3-1 (or the pseudogene TRBV3-2), with TRBD1 matching over 8 bases. Germline V lookup: CDR1 LGHDT, CDR2 YNNKEL (reference sequence). The junction had 3 bases not matched to a gene; V was cut back by 1 base and J by 4 bases. The CDR3 spans 16 residues. The CDR3 spells CASSQGTGLYNSPLHF. Here the CDR3 DNA reads TGTGCCAGCAGCCAAGGGACAGGGCTTTATAATTCACCCCTCCACTTT.

The V and J genes are TRBV18 and TRBJ1-2; 9 nucleotides align to TRBD1. The length of the CDR3 is 16 residues. Germline CDR1 is KGHSH and CDR2 is LQKENI. The J segment lost 6 bases and the V segment lost 5 bases, leaving 13 bases of the junction unmatched. CDR3 protein: CASSTTLGTGRDGYTF. As DNA, the CDR3 is TGTGCCAGCTCAACAACGCTCGGGACAGGGAGGGATGGCTACACCTTC.

The chain has TRBV30 and TRBJ1-4; 7 bases are shared with TRBD1. The germline CDR1 and CDR2 sequences are GTSNPN and SVGIG (reference sequence). CDR3 size: 14 residues. The J segment lost 7 bases and the V segment lost 2 bases, leaving 7 bases of the junction unmatched. CDR3 in amino acids: CAWSTGVQGEKLFF. CDR3 coding DNA: TGTGCCTGGAGTACAGGGGTCCAGGGTGAAAAACTGTTTTTT.